This TCR beta chain is from a study of blood T cells in healthy people across ages. Germline assignment: CDR1 MNHEY and CDR2 SMNVEV (reference sequence). The CDR3 runs to 15 residues. Combining a sample-barcoded 5' primer with a J-beta primer mix, a second PCR ran for roughly 6 to 11 cycles. From the 5' RACE reads, TCRdb called clonotypes with MiXCR, one entry per CDR3 protein. The repertoire holds a few hundred thousand distinct CDR3 sequences, with roughly a quarter as singletons. This clonotype has just a few counts. Germline is not matched at one junction end, which may reflect a read error. The same data also went into a second study, on T cells of mothers and their children.

This receptor was taken from a boy between 2 and 10 years old in good health. What was sequenced was blood. This sequence joins TRBV27 and TRBJ2-7; a weak D match, TRBD2 (6 bases). The CDR3 DNA reads TGTGCCAGCAGTTTATCGGCGGGGCAGGGCCGCGAGCAGTGCTTC. Translating gives CASSLSAGQGREQCF.